This is a list of T cell receptor beta chains from one sample in a study of CD4+ T cells in melanoma. Clones were sequenced by immunoSEQ multiplex PCR, and TCRdb holds only the in-frame ones, with some missing. The table includes about 9,600 clones, 70% to 75% detected once. The sample was cells from a culture (not recorded whether cultured in vitro). The receptor source for this set is a human donor with melanoma. Both conserved end residues are part of each CDR3. The order of the fields is V gene, J gene, D gene, clone size, CDR3 DNA, CDR3 protein. D genes are given only for firm matches. The size field is filled for only some rows; it gives once, few, many or a size class.

>TRBV5-8|TRBJ2-6|NA|NA
TGTGCCAGCACCCTCGGACTCTCGCCCTCTGGGGCCAACGTCCTGACTTTC
CASTLGLSPSGANVLTF
>TRBV19|TRBJ2-3|NA|medium-sized
TGTGCCAGTAGTATAGGAGGGGCCGCGGGGACCTTCACAGATACGCAGTATTTT
CASSIGGAAGTFTDTQYF
>TRBV19|TRBJ1-2|NA|NA
TGTGCCAGTAGGAGGGCCCCCGTGGACTATGGCTACACCTTC
CASRRAPVDYGYTF
>TRBV7-2|TRBJ2-3|TRBD2|once
TGTGCCAGCAGCTTACTCCCTAGCGGGGGCCTTAGCACAGATACGCAGTATTTT
CASSLLPSGGLSTDTQYF
>TRBV29-1|TRBJ2-7|TRBD1|NA
TGCAGCGCCGCGACAGGGATCGGGACCTACGAGCAGTACTTC
CSAATGIGTYEQYF
>TRBV5-5|TRBJ1-4|NA|few
TGTGCCAGCAGCTTCGGGTCGGGGGATGGGGGGGAAAAACTGTTTTTT
CASSFGSGDGGEKLFF
>TRBV7-9|TRBJ1-1|NA|medium-sized
TGTGCCAGCAGCCCTGGGGCAGCTCCTGGGACTTTCTTT
CASSPGAAPGTFF
>TRBV18|TRBJ2-7|NA|few
TGTGCCAGCTCACGGTCAGGTATCCCGCCCTACGAGCAGTACTTC
CASSRSGIPPYEQYF
>TRBV18|TRBJ1-5|NA|NA
TGTGCCAGCTCACCACTGGCAGGGGGCAATCAGCCCCAGCATTTT
CASSPLAGGNQPQHF
>TRBV3-1/TRBV3-2|TRBJ1-4|NA|few
TGTGCCAGCAGCCAAGCGGGGAGAAATAATGAAAAACTGTTTTTT
CASSQAGRNNEKLFF
>TRBV18|TRBJ2-5|NA|NA
TGTGCCAGCTCGGATAGGAGGGGGGCCGTAAAGACCCAGTACTTC
CASSDRRGAVKTQYF
>TRBV6-6|TRBJ2-2|NA|NA
TGTGCCACCACCGTTGGGGGTTGGGGCACCGGGGAGCTGTTTTTT
CATTVGGWGTGELFF
>TRBV30|TRBJ2-7|TRBD1|medium-sized
TGTGCCTGGAGTGTGGGACAGGGGTCCTACGAGCAGTACTTC
CAWSVGQGSYEQYF
>TRBV5-1|TRBJ1-1|NA|NA
TGCGCCAGCAGCGCGGATGAGGGCGGGGTGAACACTGAAGCTTTCTTT
CASSADEGGVNTEAFF
>TRBV7-9|TRBJ1-2|NA|few
TGTGCCAGCAGCTTAGTAACGGGTTGGGGCTACACCTTC
CASSLVTGWGYTF
>TRBV5-8|TRBJ2-1|TRBD2|NA
TGTGCCAGCAGCTTGCGGGGGGAATCCGTTGAGCAGTTCTTC
CASSLRGESVEQFF
>TRBV28|TRBJ2-5|NA|once
TGTGCCAGCAGTTTATCGCGGTTGGCGAAAGAGACCCAGTACTTC
CASSLSRLAKETQYF
>TRBV9|TRBJ2-3|TRBD2|once
TGTGCCAGCAGCGTAAGGTTAGCGGGACGCACAGATACGCAGTATTTT
CASSVRLAGRTDTQYF
>TRBV7-2|TRBJ1-1|NA|few
TGTGCCAGCAGCCCCGGTGCAGCGGGGAGGACTGAAGCTTTCTTT
CASSPGAAGRTEAFF
>TRBV3-1/TRBV3-2|TRBJ2-3|NA|NA
TGTGCCAGCAGCCCCTCGACCGGGATGGGTACAGATACGCAGTATTTT
CASSPSTGMGTDTQYF
>TRBV5-1|TRBJ2-7|NA|NA
TGCGCCAGCAGCAAAGACTCGAGAGACGAGCAGTACTTC
CASSKDSRDEQYF
>TRBV5-1|TRBJ1-1|TRBD1|few
TGCGCCAGCAGCCTAACGACAGGGCCCAACACTGAAGCTTTCTTT
CASSLTTGPNTEAFF
>TRBV6-6|TRBJ2-7|TRBD1|NA
TGTGCCAGCAGTCCCCCCGACCGTTTAAACAGGGGTGACGAGCAGTACTTC
CASSPPDRLNRGDEQYF
>TRBV2|TRBJ1-4|NA|NA
TGTGCCAGCAGTGAACTCCAGGGTGTCGCTAATGAAAAACTGTTTTTT
CASSELQGVANEKLFF
>TRBV14|TRBJ2-5|TRBD2|NA
TGTGCCAGCAGCCTCGCCGGACTAGCGTCTATAGAGACCCAGTACTTC
CASSLAGLASIETQYF
>TRBV5-1|TRBJ2-3|TRBD2|NA
TGCGCCAGCAGCGTCCAGCGGGGGGGCACAGATACGCAGTATTTT
CASSVQRGGTDTQYF
>TRBV11-3|TRBJ2-2|NA|NA
TGTGCCAGCAGCTTATTTGACGGGGAGCTGTTTTTT
CASSLFDGELFF
>TRBV7-3|TRBJ2-1|NA|NA
TGTGCCAGCAGTTCAAGGGGGGGGAATGAGCAGTTCTTC
CASSSRGGNEQFF
>TRBV3-1/TRBV3-2|TRBJ1-3|TRBD1|NA
TGTGCCAGCAGCTACGCAGGGGGCGACACCATATATTTT
CASSYAGGDTIYF
>TRBV6-5|TRBJ2-7|TRBD1|NA
TGTGCCAGCAGAATCGGACAGGGCGCCTACGAGCAGTACTTC
CASRIGQGAYEQYF
>TRBV7-2|TRBJ2-3|NA|once
TGTGCCAGCAGCTTACAGCGGCTAGCTACAGATACGCAGTATTTT
CASSLQRLATDTQYF
>TRBV27|TRBJ1-5|NA|few
TGTGCCAGCAACCGGGGCGGGCAAGGGAATCTGCCCCAGCATTTT
CASNRGGQGNLPQHF
>TRBV11-2|TRBJ1-2|NA|NA
TGTGCCAGCAGCTTAGAAATGGGTTCTAACTATGGCTACACCTTC
CASSLEMGSNYGYTF
>TRBV19|TRBJ1-1|NA|NA
TGTGCCAGTAGTCTGGGGCTGAACACTGAAGCTTTCTTT
CASSLGLNTEAFF
>TRBV10-2|TRBJ1-6|NA|NA
TGCGCCAGCAGTGACGACAGGCTCCCTTCACCCCTCCACTTT
CASSDDRLPSPLHF
>TRBV2|TRBJ2-4|NA|few
TGTGCCAGCAGTGAAGCGCTCAAGATTCAGTACTTC
CASSEALKIQYF
>TRBV20-1|TRBJ2-7|NA|NA
TGCAGTGCTAGTTTCCGGAACTCCTACGAGCAGTACTTC
CSASFRNSYEQYF
>TRBV5-1|TRBJ2-5|TRBD2|NA
TGCGCCAGCAGCCCTGAACCGCCGACTAGCGGACGTCCGGAGACCCAGTACTTC
CASSPEPPTSGRPETQYF
>TRBV3-1/TRBV3-2|TRBJ1-3|NA|few
TGTGCCAGCAGCCAACAGGGGTCCACCGGAAACACCATATATTTT
CASSQQGSTGNTIYF
>TRBV5-6|TRBJ2-1|NA|NA
TGTGCCAGCAGCTTGGACTACAATGAGCAGTTCTTC
CASSLDYNEQFF
>TRBV6-6|TRBJ1-5|NA|NA
TGTGCCAGCAGTTACCCCTCGGGCGTCATGGCCCAGCATTTT
CASSYPSGVMAQHF
>TRBV27|TRBJ2-7|NA|NA
TGTGCCAGCAGTTTATGGTCGGGGAACGAGCAGTACTTC
CASSLWSGNEQYF
>TRBV3-1/TRBV3-2|TRBJ1-3|NA|NA
TGTGCCAGCAGCCAAGGGGCACGGAGCTCTGGAAACACCATATATTTT
CASSQGARSSGNTIYF
>TRBV7-9|TRBJ1-1|NA|NA
TGTGCCAGCAGCTTAGTCGGGGGGGCTACTGAAGCTTTCTTT
CASSLVGGATEAFF
>TRBV9|TRBJ1-2|NA|NA
TGTGCCAGCAGCGTAGATCTCAGGGACTCGTGGTACACCTTC
CASSVDLRDSWYTF
>TRBV6-4|TRBJ2-7|NA|NA
TGTGCCAGCAGTGTCGAGGTGAGCTACGAGCAGTACTTC
CASSVEVSYEQYF